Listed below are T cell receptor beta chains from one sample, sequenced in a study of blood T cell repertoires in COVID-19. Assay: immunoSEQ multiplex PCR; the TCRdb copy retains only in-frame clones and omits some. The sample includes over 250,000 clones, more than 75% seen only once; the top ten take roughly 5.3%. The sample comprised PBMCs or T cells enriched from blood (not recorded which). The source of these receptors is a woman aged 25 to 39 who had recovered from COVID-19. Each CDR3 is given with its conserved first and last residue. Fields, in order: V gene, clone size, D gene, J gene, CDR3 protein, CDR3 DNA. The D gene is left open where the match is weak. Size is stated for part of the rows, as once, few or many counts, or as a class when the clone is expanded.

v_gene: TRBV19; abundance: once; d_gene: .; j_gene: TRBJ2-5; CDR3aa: CASSISGGPGETQYF; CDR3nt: TGTGCCAGTAGTATTTCGGGGGGCCCCGGAGAGACCCAGTACTTC
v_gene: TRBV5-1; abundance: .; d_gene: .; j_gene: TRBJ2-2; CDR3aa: CASSASDGAYTGELFF; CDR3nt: TGCGCCAGCAGCGCGTCCGACGGAGCCTACACCGGGGAGCTGTTTTTT
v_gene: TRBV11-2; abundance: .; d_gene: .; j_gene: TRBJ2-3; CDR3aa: CASSPLRRDTQYF; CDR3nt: TGTGCCAGCAGCCCCCTCAGGAGGGATACGCAGTATTTT
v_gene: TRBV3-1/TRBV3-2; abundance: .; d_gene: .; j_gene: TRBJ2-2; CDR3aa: CASSQVGAQGYTGELFF; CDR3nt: TGTGCCAGCAGCCAAGTCGGTGCACAGGGATACACCGGGGAGCTGTTTTTT
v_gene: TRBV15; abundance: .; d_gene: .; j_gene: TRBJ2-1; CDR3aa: CATSRDIGGSNEQFF; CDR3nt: TGTGCCACCAGCAGAGATATCGGGGGATCGAATGAGCAGTTCTTC
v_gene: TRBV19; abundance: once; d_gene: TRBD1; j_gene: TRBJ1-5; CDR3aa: CASSMWGQGARINQPQHF; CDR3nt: TGTGCCAGTAGTATGTGGGGACAGGGGGCGCGTATCAATCAGCCCCAGCATTTT
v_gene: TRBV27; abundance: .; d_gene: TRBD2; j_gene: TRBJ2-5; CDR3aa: CASSNPSGGRGTQYF; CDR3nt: TGTGCCAGCAGTAACCCTAGCGGGGGACGGGGGACCCAGTACTTC
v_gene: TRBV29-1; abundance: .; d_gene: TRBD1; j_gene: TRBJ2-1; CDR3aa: CSVPTGGQEQFF; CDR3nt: TGCAGCGTTCCAACAGGGGGCCAGGAGCAGTTCTTC
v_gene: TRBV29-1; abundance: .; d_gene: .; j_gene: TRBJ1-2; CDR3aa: CSVLRDRNYNYGYTF; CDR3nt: TGCAGCGTCCTTCGAGACAGGAACTATAACTATGGCTACACCTTC
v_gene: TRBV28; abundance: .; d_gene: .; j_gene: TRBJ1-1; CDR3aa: CASSPTVNTEAFF; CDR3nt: TGTGCCAGCAGTCCGACAGTGAACACTGAAGCTTTCTTT
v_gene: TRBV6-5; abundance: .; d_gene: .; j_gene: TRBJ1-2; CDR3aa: CASKRGSGYTF; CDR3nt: TGTGCCAGCAAAAGGGGAAGTGGCTACACCTTC
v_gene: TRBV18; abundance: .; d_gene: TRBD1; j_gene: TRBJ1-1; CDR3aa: CASSPPTGGDTEAFF; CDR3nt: TGTGCCAGCTCACCACCAACAGGGGGCGACACTGAAGCTTTCTTT
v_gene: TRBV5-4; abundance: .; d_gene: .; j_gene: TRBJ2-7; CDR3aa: CASSFSGGLTYEQYF; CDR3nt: TGTGCCAGCAGCTTTTCTGGAGGATTAACCTACGAGCAGTACTTC
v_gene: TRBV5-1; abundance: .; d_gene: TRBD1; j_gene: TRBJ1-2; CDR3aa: CASSGTGGRYGYTF; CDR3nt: TGCGCCAGCAGCGGGACAGGGGGCAGGTATGGCTACACCTTC
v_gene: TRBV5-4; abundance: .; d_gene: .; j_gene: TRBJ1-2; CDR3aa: CASSRVQGLYGYTF; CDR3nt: TGTGCCAGCAGCCGAGTACAGGGCCTCTATGGCTACACCTTC
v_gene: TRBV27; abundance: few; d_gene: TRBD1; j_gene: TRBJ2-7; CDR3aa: CASSPVTGGLFEQYF; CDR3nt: TGTGCCAGCAGTCCCGTGACAGGGGGCTTATTTGAGCAGTACTTC
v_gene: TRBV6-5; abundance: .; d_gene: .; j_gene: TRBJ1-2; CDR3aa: CASAEFGWSPTF; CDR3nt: TGTGCCAGCGCCGAATTCGGCTGGAGCCCCACCTTC
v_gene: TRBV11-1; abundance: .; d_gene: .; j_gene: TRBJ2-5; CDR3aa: CASSPRFGDWETQYF; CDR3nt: TGTGCCAGCAGTCCGAGATTCGGGGATTGGGAGACCCAGTACTTC
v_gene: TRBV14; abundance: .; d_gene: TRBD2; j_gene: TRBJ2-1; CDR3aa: CASSQVMGGNPYNEQFF; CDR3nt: TGTGCCAGCAGCCAAGTAATGGGGGGGAATCCCTACAATGAGCAGTTCTTC
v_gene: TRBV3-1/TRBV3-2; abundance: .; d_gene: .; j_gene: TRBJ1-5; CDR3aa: CASSQAVQGNQPQHF; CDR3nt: TGTGCCAGCAGCCAAGCTGTACAGGGCAATCAGCCCCAGCATTTT
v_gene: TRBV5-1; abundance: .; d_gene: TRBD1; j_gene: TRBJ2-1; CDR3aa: CASSGAGTGDEQFF; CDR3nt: TGCGCCAGCAGCGGCGCCGGGACAGGTGATGAGCAGTTCTTC
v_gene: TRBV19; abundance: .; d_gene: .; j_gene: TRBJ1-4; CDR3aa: CASSALGEGGEKLFF; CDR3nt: TGTGCCAGTAGTGCCCTCGGGGAGGGAGGTGAAAAACTGTTTTTT
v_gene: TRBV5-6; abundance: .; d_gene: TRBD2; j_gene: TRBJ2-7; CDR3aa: CASSLDGRPDEQYF; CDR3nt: TGTGCCAGCAGCTTAGACGGGAGGCCTGACGAGCAGTACTTC
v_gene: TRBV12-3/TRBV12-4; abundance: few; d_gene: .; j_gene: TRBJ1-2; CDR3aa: CASSPRVYYGYTF; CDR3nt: TGTGCCAGCAGTCCCCGGGTGTACTATGGCTACACCTTC
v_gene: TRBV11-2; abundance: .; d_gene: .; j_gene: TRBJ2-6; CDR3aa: CASSPDRSGANVLTF; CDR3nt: TGTGCCAGCAGCCCTGACAGGTCTGGGGCCAACGTCCTGACTTTC
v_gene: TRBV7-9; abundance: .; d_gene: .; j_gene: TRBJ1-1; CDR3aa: CASSFESVGHSEAFF; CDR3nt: TGTGCCAGCAGCTTCGAGAGTGTAGGACACTCTGAAGCTTTCTTT
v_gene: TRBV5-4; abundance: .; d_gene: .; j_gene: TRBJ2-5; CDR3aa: CASSARQGGETQYF; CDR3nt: TGTGCCAGCAGCGCGAGACAGGGAGGAGAGACCCAGTACTTC
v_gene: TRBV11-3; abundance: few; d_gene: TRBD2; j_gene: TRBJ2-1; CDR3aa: CASSARGRGVSYNEQFF; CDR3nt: TGTGCCAGCAGCGCCCGTGGGCGGGGGGTCTCCTACAATGAGCAGTTCTTC
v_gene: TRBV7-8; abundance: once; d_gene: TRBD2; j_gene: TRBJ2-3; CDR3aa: CASSLGTSTFDTQYF; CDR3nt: TGTGCCAGCAGCTTAGGGACTAGCACGTTTGATACGCAGTATTTT
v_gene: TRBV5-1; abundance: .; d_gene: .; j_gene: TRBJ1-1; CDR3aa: CASSLVGKGDTEAFF; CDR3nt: TGCGCCAGCAGCTTGGTCGGGAAGGGGGACACTGAAGCTTTCTTT
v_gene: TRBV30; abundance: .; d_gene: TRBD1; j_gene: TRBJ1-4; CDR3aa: CAWRGQGKRAPPNEKLFF; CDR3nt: TGTGCCTGGAGGGGACAGGGGAAGAGGGCCCCCCCTAATGAAAAACTGTTTTTT
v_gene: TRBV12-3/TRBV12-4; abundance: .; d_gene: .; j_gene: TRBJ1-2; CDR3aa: CASSSGQSYGYTF; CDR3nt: TGTGCCAGCAGTTCTGGACAGAGCTATGGCTACACCTTC
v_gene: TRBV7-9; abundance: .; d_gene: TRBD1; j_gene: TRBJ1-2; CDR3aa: CASRRTGGGYTF; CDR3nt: TGTGCCAGCAGGAGGACAGGGGGTGGCTACACCTTC
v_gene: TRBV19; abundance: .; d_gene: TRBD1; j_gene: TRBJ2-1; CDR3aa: CASSPLTGISSYNEQFF; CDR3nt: TGTGCCAGTAGCCCCCTGACAGGGATCAGCTCCTACAATGAGCAGTTCTTC
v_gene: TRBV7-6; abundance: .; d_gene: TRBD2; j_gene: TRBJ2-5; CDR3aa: CASSFRTSGEIQETQYF; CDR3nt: TGTGCCAGCAGTTTCCGGACTAGCGGGGAAATTCAAGAGACCCAGTACTTC
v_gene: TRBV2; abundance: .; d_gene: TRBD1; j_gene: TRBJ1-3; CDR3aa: CASNDRGRGNTIYF; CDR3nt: TGTGCCAGCAACGACAGGGGGAGAGGAAACACCATATATTTT
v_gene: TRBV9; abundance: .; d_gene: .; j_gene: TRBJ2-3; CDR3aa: CASSPRTASTDTQYF; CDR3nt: TGTGCCAGCAGCCCGAGGACAGCTAGCACAGATACGCAGTATTTT
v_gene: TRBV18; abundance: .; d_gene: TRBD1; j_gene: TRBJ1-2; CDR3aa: CASSRLTGEENGYTF; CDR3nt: TGTGCCAGCTCACGACTGACAGGGGAGGAAAATGGCTACACCTTC
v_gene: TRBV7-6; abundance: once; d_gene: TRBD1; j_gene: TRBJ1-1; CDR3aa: CASSSYRGTEAFF; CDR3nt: TGTGCCAGCAGCTCTTACAGGGGGACTGAAGCTTTCTTT
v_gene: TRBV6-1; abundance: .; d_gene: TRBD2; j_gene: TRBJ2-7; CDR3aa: CASRGASGRTYEQYF; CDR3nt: TGTGCCAGCAGGGGCGCTAGCGGGCGGACCTACGAGCAGTACTTC
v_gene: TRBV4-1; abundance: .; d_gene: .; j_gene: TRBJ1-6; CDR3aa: CASSQGFGPGYNSPLHF; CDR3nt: .
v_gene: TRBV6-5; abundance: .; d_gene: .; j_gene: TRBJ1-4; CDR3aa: CASSPTRQEEEKLFF; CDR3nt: TGTGCCAGCAGCCCGACCCGACAGGAGGAAGAAAAACTGTTTTTT
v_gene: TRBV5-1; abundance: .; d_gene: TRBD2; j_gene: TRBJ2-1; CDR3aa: CASSSTGTSRWGEQFF; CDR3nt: TGCGCCAGCAGTTCGACCGGGACTAGTAGGTGGGGTGAGCAGTTCTTC
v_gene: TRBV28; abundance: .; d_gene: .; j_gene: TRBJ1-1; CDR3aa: CASSLFLANTEAFF; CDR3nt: TGTGCCAGCAGTTTATTTTTGGCGAACACTGAAGCTTTCTTT
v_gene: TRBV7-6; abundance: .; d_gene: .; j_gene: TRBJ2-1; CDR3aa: CASSQDTYNEQFF; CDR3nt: TGTGCCAGCAGCCAAGACACTTACAATGAGCAGTTCTTC
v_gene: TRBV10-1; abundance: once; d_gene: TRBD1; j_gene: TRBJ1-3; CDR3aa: CASSGTGESGNTIYF; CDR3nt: TGCGCCAGCAGTGGGACAGGAGAGTCTGGAAACACCATATATTTT
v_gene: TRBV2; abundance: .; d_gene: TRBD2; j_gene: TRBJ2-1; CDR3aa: CASRPQGTRFNEQFF; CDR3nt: TGTGCCAGCAGACCTCAAGGGACTAGGTTCAATGAGCAGTTCTTC